A single sample is the source of the 24 T cell receptor beta chains below, sequenced in a study of T cell changes during pregnancy in multiple sclerosis. Clones were read by immunoSEQ multiplex PCR, and TCRdb kept only the in-frame ones, dropping some. The profile shows under 100,000 clones, under 95% of them singletons. The sample was peripheral blood, taken in the first trimester of pregnancy. Receptors were obtained from a female donor in good health, enrolled as a control in a pregnancy study.

The chain combines TRBV6-5 with TRBJ1-2, with 7 bases matching TRBD1. The germline CDR1 and CDR2 sequences are MNHEY and SVGAGI. The CDR3 has 14 residues. V dropped 5 bases and J dropped 5; count of bases not matched to a gene: 8. This CDR3 is CASSDRERWYGYTF. CDR3 in DNA: TGTGCCAGCAGTGACAGGGAAAGGTGGTATGGCTACACCTTC.

The rearrangement joins TRBV5-6 to TRBJ2-3; D not resolved. The CDR3 extends over 12 amino acids. Germline CDR1 reads SGHDT; CDR2 reads YYEEEE. Deletions cut 0 bases from V and 6 bases from J, with 5 bases between. For the CDR3, the DNA is TGTGCCAGCAGCTTGGCCCCGGATACGCAGTATTTT. Protein: CASSLAPDTQYF. The full variable domain, in which reference TRBV5-6 and TRBJ2-3 provide the parts outside the CDR3, is DAGVTQSPTHLIKTRGQQVTLRCSPKSGHDTVSWYQQALGQGPQFIFQYYEEEERQRGNFPDRFSGHQFPNYSSELNVNALLLGDSALYLCASSLAPDTQYFGPGTRLTVL.

The chain carries TRBV11-3 and TRBJ2-2, with 8 bases aligning to TRBD2. Trimming at V came to 3 bases and at J to 0 bases, leaving 0 bases not matched to a gene. CDR1 and CDR2 from the germline V gene are SGHNT and YENEEA. The length of the CDR3 is 15 residues. The CDR3 DNA is TGTGCCAGCAGCTTCGGGGGGGCGAACACCGGGGAGCTGTTTTTT. Translating gives CASSFGGANTGELFF.

This chain uses TRBV27 with TRBJ1-1; D may be TRBD1 (6 bases). Germline V gene lookup returns CDR1 MNHEY and CDR2 SMNVEV (reference sequence). V was shortened by 0 bases and J by 5 bases, with 16 bases between the two germline ends. The CDR3 has 16 amino acids. CDR3 in amino acids: CASSLSKGGGRTEAFF. DNA for the CDR3: TGTGCCAGCAGTTTATCGAAGGGGGGGGGTCGGACTGAAGCTTTCTTT.

The gene calls are TRBV5-6 and TRBJ1-3; D uncertain. The germline gives CDR1 SGHDT, CDR2 YYEEEE. The CDR3 is made up of 16 amino acids. Trimming removed 4 bases at V and 0 bases at J, with 14 bases between. The CDR3 DNA follows: TGTGCCAGCAGCCTGTATCTGACTTACTCTGGAAACACCATATATTTT. Translation gives CASSLYLTYSGNTIYF.

J is TRBJ1-2 and V is TRBV4-1; D is ambiguous. The ends were cut back, 1 base at V and 5 bases at J, with 14 bases in the middle. CDR1 and CDR2 from the germline V gene are MGHRA and YSYEKL. The CDR3 is made up of 15 amino acids. The CDR3 sequence is CASSQGTLLFYGYTF. As DNA, the CDR3 is TGCGCCAGCAGCCAAGGAACATTACTATTTTATGGCTACACCTTC.

This chain joins TRBV4-3 and TRBJ1-2, with no clear D. The CDR3 spans 13 residues. Germline CDR1 LGHNA, CDR2 YSLEER. Trimming shortened V by 0 bases and J by 8 bases, and 10 bases separated the two germline ends. CDR3 bases: TGCGCCAGCAGCCAAGATCTAGAACGCGGCTACACCTTC. Protein product: CASSQDLERGYTF.

This rearrangement joins TRBV7-9 to TRBJ2-7; D is perhaps TRBD1 (6 bases). The V end lost 4 bases, the J end lost 4 bases, and 11 bases lay between the germline ends. Germline CDR1 reads SEHNR; CDR2 reads FQNEAQ (reference sequence). This CDR3 spans 13 amino acids. This CDR3 is CASSSMGHYEQYF. In nucleotides, the CDR3 is TGTGCCAGCAGCTCAATGGGACATTACGAGCAGTACTTC.

This clone has just a few counts. This chain joins TRBV4-1 and TRBJ1-1; D unresolved. Germline V gene sequence: CDR1 MGHRA, CDR2 YSYEKL. Trimming cost V 7 bases and J 6 bases, with 9 bases left between them. This CDR3 has 11 residues. CDR3 region: CASTRGSEAFF. In DNA form, the CDR3 reads TGCGCCAGCACCAGAGGATCTGAAGCTTTCTTT.

The V gene is TRBV7-9, the J gene TRBJ2-3, with TRBD1 matching over 8 bases. Germline CDR1 reads SEHNR; CDR2 reads FQNEAQ (reference sequence). This CDR3 contains 14 residues. Trimming removed 5 bases from V and 3 bases from J; junction bases left unmatched: 4. The CDR3 reads CASSNGQGTDTQYF. The CDR3 bases are TGTGCCAGCAGCAATGGACAGGGAACAGATACGCAGTATTTT.

The gene calls are TRBV7-3 and TRBJ2-3, with 8 bases identical to TRBD2. Losses at the gene ends were 2 bases for V and 3 bases for J; bases not matched to a gene: 10. The CDR3 contains 17 residues. CDR1 is SGHTA and CDR2 is FQGTGA in the germline V gene. The CDR3 spells CASSLGRYGGGTDTQYF. CDR3 DNA: TGTGCCAGCAGCTTAGGTCGGTACGGGGGGGGGACAGATACGCAGTATTTT.

V gene TRBV7-3 combines with J gene TRBJ2-3; tentatively, D is TRBD1 (5 bases). The germline V and J ends were trimmed by 5 bases and 4 bases, with 10 bases remaining between them. CDR1 is SGHTA, CDR2 FQGTGA, per germline. CDR3 length equals 13 residues. CDR3 DNA sequence: TGTGCCAGCAGCCTGCAGGGCGCAGATACGCAGTATTTT. Its translation is CASSLQGADTQYF.

J is TRBJ1-2 and V is TRBV10-3; D possibly corresponds to TRBD1 (5 bases). Germline V lookup: CDR1 ENHRY, CDR2 SYGVKD. The CDR3 is 14 amino acids. V lost 6 bases to trimming and J lost 3 bases, with 14 bases between them. Here the CDR3 reads CAISDRGTDYGYTF. The CDR3 DNA sequence: TGTGCCATCAGCGACCGTGGGACTGACTATGGCTACACCTTC.

This chain joins TRBV18 and TRBJ1-2; TRBD1 is a possible D gene (5 bases). V was shortened by 0 bases and J by 8 bases, with 19 bases between the two germline ends. CDR1 KGHSH and CDR2 LQKENI come from the germline V gene. This CDR3 is built from 16 residues. DNA for the CDR3: TGTGCCAGCTCACCACCGAGCGGATTCGGGACTGGCGGCTACACCTTC. This encodes CASSPPSGFGTGGYTF.

This rearrangement joins TRBV9 to TRBJ2-1, with 12 bases aligning to TRBD2. This CDR3 has 14 amino acids. The ends lost 4 bases at V and 8 bases at J; junction bases unmatched: 4. In germline, CDR1 is SGDLS, CDR2 YYNGEE. CDR3 nucleotides: TGTGCCAGCAGCCCTAGCGGGGGGGCCTATGAGCAGTTCTTC. Its protein product is CASSPSGGAYEQFF.

The genes are TRBV6-5 and TRBJ2-4, with D perhaps matching TRBD1 (6 bases). Trimming took 10 bases from V and 8 from J, leaving 21 bases between them. Germline V lookup: CDR1 MNHEY, CDR2 SVGAGI. The CDR3 length is 14 residues. The CDR3 sequence: CATSWGQGLDIQYF. The CDR3 DNA reads as TGTGCCACCTCCTGGGGGCAGGGGTTGGACATTCAGTACTTC.

This chain uses TRBV25-1 with TRBJ1-1; D unclear. Germline assignment: CDR1 MGHDK and CDR2 SYGVNS. Trimming left V 4 bases short and J 12 bases short, with 18 bases between. The CDR3 covers 13 residues. This CDR3 reads CASSAPGAGTTFF. In nucleotides, the CDR3 is TGTGCCAGCAGTGCCCCAGGAGCGGGAACCACTTTCTTT.

The J gene is TRBJ1-1, the V gene TRBV2, with D tentatively TRBD1 (5 bases). The germline V and J ends were trimmed by 6 bases and 4 bases, with 18 bases remaining between them. The length of the CDR3 is 15 residues. Germline loops: CDR1 SNHLY, CDR2 FYNNEI. In DNA, the CDR3 is TGTGCCAGCAGGAAATTCGGGCAGGGAGGCACTGAAGCTTTCTTT. Translation gives CASRKFGQGGTEAFF.

CDR3 DNA: TGTGCCAGCAGCTTAGGCACAGTAACTAATGAAAAACTGTTTTTT. This translates into CASSLGTVTNEKLFF. The V call is TRBV7-9, the J call TRBJ1-4; the D is unclear. Per the germline V gene, CDR1 is SEHNR and CDR2 is FQNEAQ (reference sequence). This CDR3 region has 15 residues. The V and J ends lost 1 base and 1 base respectively, with 7 bases between them.

V is TRBV2 and J is TRBJ1-6; D unresolved. This CDR3 is built from 13 residues. Germline CDR1 and CDR2: SNHLY and FYNNEI. Deletions cut 7 bases from V and 6 bases from J, with 10 bases between. CDR3 protein: CASTQEGNSPLHF. The CDR3 DNA follows: TGTGCCAGCACCCAAGAGGGTAATTCACCCCTCCACTTT. The variable domain in full, completed from reference TRBV2 and TRBJ1-6, reads EPEVTQTPSHQVTQMGQEVILRCVPISNHLYFYWYRQILGQKVEFLVSFYNNEISEKSEIFDDQFSVERPDGSNFTLKIRSTKLEDSAMYFCASTQEGNSPLHFGNGTRLTVT.

This clone showed up just once. The rearrangement links TRBV6-6 to TRBJ2-3; 12 positions agree with TRBD2. The CDR3 has 16 amino acids. Germline V CDR1 and CDR2: MNHNY, SVGAGI (reference sequence). With 6 bases clipped from V and 2 bases from J, the junction kept 6 bases outside the gene matches. The CDR3 DNA follows: TGTGCCAGCAGGTCTCGACTAGCGGGGGTCACAGATACGCAGTATTTT. This encodes CASRSRLAGVTDTQYF.

The V and J genes are TRBV7-9 and TRBJ1-1; TRBD1 matches 7 bases. This CDR3 region has 14 residues. Trimming cost V 6 bases and J 6 bases; bases outside gene matches: 10. The germline V gene has CDR1 SEHNR and CDR2 FQNEAQ (reference sequence). The CDR3 DNA reads TGTGCCAGCAGACATGGGACAGTTCGAGCTGAAGCTTTCTTT. Its translation: CASRHGTVRAEAFF.

The chain links TRBV4-3 to TRBJ1-2; D uncertain. This CDR3 contains 13 residues. Germline V gene data show CDR1 as LGHNA and CDR2 as YSLEER. V was cut by 0 bases and J by 7 bases, with 9 bases left in between. CDR3 in DNA: TGCGCCAGCAGCCAAGATCGGGGAGTTGGCTACACCTTC. It encodes CASSQDRGVGYTF.

The gene calls are TRBV20-1 and TRBJ2-1; possibly TRBD2 for D (6 bases). The germline V and J ends were trimmed by 3 bases and 9 bases, with 9 bases remaining between them. Germline CDR1 DFQATT, CDR2 SNEGSKA (reference sequence). This CDR3 is 11 amino acids long. CDR3 nucleotide sequence: TGCAGTGCTAGGCGGGACTTTGAGCAGTTCTTC. It is translated as CSARRDFEQFF.